The next 18 T cell receptor beta chains were all read from a single sample in a study of cytomegalovirus exposure and HLA in healthy donors. The primer mix had 60 Vbeta and 13 Jbeta primers. The table came from immunoSEQ multiplex PCR; TCRdb's copy has only in-frame clones and leaves some out. Seen here are about 160,000 clones, 82% observed once, and the top ten hold approximately 1%. Sequences were obtained from PBMCs. Source of these receptors: a girl between 2 and 10 years old in good health and CMV-seropositive.

This chain connects TRBV7-3 to TRBJ2-3; D is ambiguous. The CDR3 runs to 13 residues. Trimming took off 4 bases at V and 0 bases at J, with 5 bases between the two ends. The germline V gene has CDR1 SGHTA and CDR2 FQGTGA. CDR3 loop: CASSSSSTDTQYF. In DNA form, the CDR3 reads TGTGCCAGCAGCTCGAGTAGCACAGATACGCAGTATTTT.

This clone was picked up a small number of times. The genes are TRBV28 and TRBJ2-1; 11 nucleotides agree with TRBD1. V was clipped by 6 bases and J by 9 bases; unmatched bases: 10. There are 15 residues in the CDR3. Germline V gene data show CDR1 as MDHEN and CDR2 as SYDVKM. The CDR3 DNA is TGTGCCAGCAGACCGGGACAGGGGGAGTCGGGTGAGCAGTTCTTC. This codes for CASRPGQGESGEQFF.

The chain employs TRBV29-1 and TRBJ2-3; 13 bases are shared with TRBD2. The CDR3 has 17 amino acids. CDR1 SQVTM and CDR2 ANQGSEA come from the germline V gene. V was pared by 1 base and J by 3 bases, with 7 bases of the junction left unmatched. CDR3 sequence (DNA): TGCAGCGTTGAAGGAACTAGCGGGAGGGCCCGGACAGATACGCAGTATTTT. It yields the protein CSVEGTSGRARTDTQYF.

This chain links TRBV5-1 with TRBJ1-3; TRBD1 aligns across 7 bases. This CDR3 contains 16 residues. Trimming removed 0 bases from V and 0 bases from J; junction bases left unmatched: 3. Germline V gene lookup returns CDR1 SGHRS and CDR2 YFSETQ. Here the CDR3 DNA reads TGCGCCAGCAGCTTGGCGGGACAGTACTCTGGAAACACCATATATTTT. Translating gives CASSLAGQYSGNTIYF.

This clone was seen more than once but under ten times. The rearrangement links TRBV19 to TRBJ2-1; TRBD2 matches 14 bases. V gave up 5 bases and J gave up 14 bases; unmatched junction bases: 11. This CDR3 is 15 amino acids long. The germline V gene encodes CDR1 LNHDA and CDR2 SQIVND (reference sequence). This CDR3 reads CASSPSGLAGEGEFF. CDR3 coding DNA: TGTGCCAGTAGTCCCTCGGGACTAGCGGGAGAGGGCGAGTTCTTC.

In this sample, this clone turned up once. The chain has TRBV10-1 and TRBJ2-3; D is unclear. Trimming stripped 5 bases from V and 0 bases from J, with 9 bases between. Germline V lookup: CDR1 WNHNN, CDR2 SYGVQD (reference sequence). The CDR3 consists of 14 residues. The CDR3 is CASSQSTSTDTQYF. The CDR3 DNA follows: TGCGCCAGCAGTCAATCGACTAGCACAGATACGCAGTATTTT.

The gene calls are TRBV28 and TRBJ2-3, with 10 positions matching TRBD1. The germline V gene has CDR1 MDHEN and CDR2 SYDVKM. The CDR3 extends over 14 amino acids. Trimming removed 6 bases from V and 4 bases from J; junction bases left unmatched: 4. For the CDR3, the DNA is TGTGCCAGCAGACTGACAGGGGGCGCAGATACGCAGTATTTT. It yields the protein CASRLTGGADTQYF.

The chain joins TRBV2 to TRBJ2-3; 11 bases agree with TRBD2. CDR1 and CDR2 from the germline V gene are SNHLY and FYNNEI. V shed 5 bases and J 4 bases; nucleotides not matched to a gene: 5. This CDR3 region has 15 residues. The CDR3 sequence: CASSRLAGLSDTQYF. The CDR3 region has the DNA TGTGCCAGCAGTCGACTAGCGGGATTGTCAGATACGCAGTATTTT.

The rearrangement links TRBV30 to TRBJ1-1; the D gene is possibly TRBD1 (5 bases). Trimming shortened V by 2 bases and J by 1 base, and 11 bases separated the two germline ends. Germline lookup yields CDR1 GTSNPN and CDR2 SVGIG (reference sequence). CDR3 length equals 14 residues. For the CDR3, the DNA is TGTGCCTGGAGTCCGATTGACAGGAACACTGAAGCTTTCTTT. It yields the protein CAWSPIDRNTEAFF.

The chain combines TRBV27 with TRBJ2-7; the match to TRBD2 covers 9 bases. Germline CDR1 is MNHEY and CDR2 is SMNVEV (reference sequence). The CDR3 is made up of 13 amino acids. The J segment lost 6 bases and the V segment lost 6 bases, leaving 6 bases of the junction unmatched. CDR3 DNA: TGTGCCAGCAGGCGGGAGGGCCGGATCGAGCAGTACTTC. Amino acid sequence: CASRREGRIEQYF.

The rearrangement links TRBV29-1 to TRBJ1-2; unclear D gene. Looked up from germline, CDR1 is SQVTM and CDR2 is ANQGSEA. This CDR3 has 14 amino acids. V lost 4 bases and J 3 bases, leaving 15 bases between the germline ends. The CDR3: CSVGGPGWDYGYTF. CDR3 DNA: TGCAGCGTTGGAGGCCCCGGGTGGGACTATGGCTACACCTTC.

The chain combines TRBV4-1 with TRBJ2-7; D might be TRBD1 (6 bases). CDR1 and CDR2 (germline): MGHRA, YSYEKL. V was cut by 4 bases and J by 5 bases, with 9 bases left in between. CDR3 size: 12 residues. The CDR3 loop is CASSPGTHEQYF. In DNA form, the CDR3 reads TGCGCCAGCAGCCCGGGGACACACGAGCAGTACTTC.

This clone was seen more than once but under ten times. This chain uses TRBV30 with TRBJ2-7; D perhaps matches TRBD2 (5 bases). V lost 1 base to trimming and J lost 0 bases, with 7 bases between them. This CDR3 comprises 13 residues. Germline CDR1 is GTSNPN and CDR2 is SVGIG (reference sequence). CDR3 loop: CAWSDGVSYEQYF. The CDR3 region has the DNA TGTGCCTGGAGTGACGGGGTCTCCTACGAGCAGTACTTC.

V gene TRBV6-5 combines with J gene TRBJ2-5; D is possibly TRBD1 (5 bases). V was clipped by 5 bases and J by 4 bases, with 11 bases between them. Germline lookup yields CDR1 MNHEY and CDR2 SVGAGI. The CDR3 is 13 residues long. The CDR3 loop is CASSSRVPETQYF. The DNA for the CDR3 is TGTGCCAGCAGTAGCAGGGTTCCAGAGACCCAGTACTTC.

This clone was counted a few times. The chain links TRBV30 to TRBJ2-3; 9 positions match TRBD2. This CDR3 has 14 residues. With V trimmed by 4 bases and J by 8 bases, 10 bases remained unmatched. The germline CDR1 and CDR2 sequences are GTSNPN and SVGIG (reference sequence). The CDR3 nucleotides are TGTGCCTGGATAGGTAGCGGGAGATCGAGTACGCAGTATTTT. Translation: CAWIGSGRSSTQYF.

The genes are TRBV27 and TRBJ2-7; possible D gene TRBD2, 6 bases. The CDR3 loop spans 13 amino acids. Germline-derived CDR1 and CDR2 are MNHEY and SMNVEV (reference sequence). Between the trimmed V and J ends, which lost 5 bases and 6 bases, there was a span of 14 bases. DNA for the CDR3: TGTGCCAGCAGTCGGACGGTCGGGGGCGAGCAGTACTTC. Translating gives CASSRTVGGEQYF.

This rearrangement joins TRBV28 to TRBJ2-7; the match to TRBD1 covers 9 bases. J lost 6 bases, V lost 5 bases, and 5 bases had no gene match. The CDR3 is made up of 13 amino acids. CDR1 and CDR2 (germline): MDHEN, SYDVKM. The CDR3, as DNA: TGTGCCAGCAGTCCCCCGGACAGGGGCGAGCAGTACTTC. Translation gives CASSPPDRGEQYF.

The rearrangement links TRBV6-1 to TRBJ2-7; 8 bases agree with TRBD1. Germline V gene sequence: CDR1 MNHNS, CDR2 SASEGT. The length of the CDR3 is 13 residues. V lost 8 bases to trimming and J lost 8 bases; unmatched junction nucleotides: 11. CDR3 bases: TGTGCCAGCCGCGAGGCAGGGGGCACAAAGCAGTACTTC. Translated: CASREAGGTKQYF.